This record covers a single T cell receptor beta chain. Repertoires were generated with immunoSEQ multiplex PCR, while TCRdb's copy carries only in-frame clones and drops some. The repertoire consists of roughly 2,300,000 clones, with approximately 90% occurring once and the leading ten covering about 0.41%. These data are taken from a study of shared clonotypes between healthy human individuals. CDR3 size: 19 residues. V shed 8 bases and J 0 bases; nucleotides not matched to a gene: 17. Germline lookup yields CDR1 LGHNA and CDR2 YNFKEQ. The chain links TRBV4-2 to TRBJ1-5; 9 bases are a match to TRBD1. Source material: naive CD4+ T cells from PBMCs. Regarding subset: CD45RA+ positively selected. The sequence was collected from a man younger than 35 in good health. Some clones in this sample may be carry-over from other donors' samples. The CDR3: CASGDRAFTEGYSNQPQHF. The DNA of the CDR3 is TGTGCCAGCGGGGACAGGGCTTTTACGGAGGGATATAGCAATCAGCCCCAGCATTTT.